Below are 5 T cell receptor beta chains sequenced from a single sample in a study of OX40 agonist ivuxolimab in advanced cancers. Libraries were prepared by immunoSEQ multiplex PCR; TCRdb keeps only in-frame clonotypes and omits some of them. Among 50,000 to 65,000 clones listed, 75% to 90% were seen once. The sample was CD4+ or CD8+ T cells sorted from blood, taken in a trial of the OX40 agonist ivuxolimab. The receptors were gathered from an adult with an advanced solid tumor such as melanoma, head and neck, liver or kidney cancer.

V gene TRBV7-9 combines with J gene TRBJ2-5; the match to TRBD1 covers 10 bases. Germline trimming cut 7 bases from V and 0 bases from J; bases unmatched to any gene: 5. CDR1 is SEHNR and CDR2 is FQNEAQ in the germline V gene (reference sequence). The CDR3 is 15 residues long. CDR3 in DNA: TGTGCCAGCAACCCAGGGACAGGGGACCAAGAGACCCAGTACTTC. Its translation: CASNPGTGDQETQYF.

J is TRBJ1-2 and V is TRBV28; 9 bases agree with TRBD1. Germline V gene lookup returns CDR1 MDHEN and CDR2 SYDVKM. This CDR3 has 15 residues. With V trimmed by 4 bases and J by 4 bases, 7 bases remained unmatched. The CDR3 region is CASSSPQGAGYGYTF. DNA of the CDR3: TGTGCCAGCAGTTCCCCACAGGGGGCAGGCTATGGCTACACCTTC.

This clone was counted a few times. This chain joins TRBV2 and TRBJ1-5, with D tentatively TRBD1 (6 bases). The V end lost 6 bases, the J end lost 3 bases, and 12 bases lay between the germline ends. Per the germline V gene, CDR1 is SNHLY and CDR2 is FYNNEI. CDR3 length: 14 amino acids. The CDR3 here is CASRSTGPNQPQHF. Written as DNA, the CDR3 is TGTGCCAGCAGGTCCACAGGGCCCAATCAGCCCCAGCATTTT.

The chain has TRBV19 and TRBJ1-5, with unresolved D. This CDR3 has 10 amino acids. The germline V gene has CDR1 LNHDA and CDR2 SQIVND (reference sequence). V dropped 9 bases and J dropped 11 bases, with 11 bases sitting between them. CDR3 in amino acids: CARWPSAQHF. In DNA, the CDR3 is TGTGCCAGGTGGCCTTCGGCCCAGCATTTT.

V and J are TRBV5-1 and TRBJ1-1; D is unclear. From germline, CDR1 is SGHRS and CDR2 YFSETQ. V lost 5 bases and J lost 3, with 14 bases in between. The CDR3 spans 14 residues. The CDR3 nucleotides are TGCGCCAGCAGGCGTTCATGGGCGGACACTGAAGCTTTCTTT. This gives the protein CASRRSWADTEAFF.